What follows are 12 T cell receptor beta chains derived from one specimen sequenced in a study of T cell repertoires in cytomegalovirus infection. From the reads, TCRdb called clonotypes with MiXCR, one entry per CDR3 protein. Here the sample spans around 450,000 distinct CDR3 sequences, over 9% being singletons. What was sequenced was PBMCs. Source of these receptors: a human donor in good health (CMV status not recorded). Some clones in this sample may be carry-over from other donors' samples.

J is TRBJ2-3 and V is TRBV24-1; possible D gene TRBD2, 7 bases. The length of the CDR3 is 16 residues. The V end was cut by 7 bases, the J end by 3 bases, with 19 bases between. Germline CDR1 and CDR2: KGHDR and SFDVKD. The CDR3 coding sequence is TGTGCCACCAGCGGCCCGGGGAGGGGGAGGACAGATACGCAGTATTTT. It yields the protein CATSGPGRGRTDTQYF.

The chain is built from TRBV5-1 and TRBJ2-7, with D possibly being TRBD2 (5 bases). Trimming stripped 4 bases from V and 4 bases from J, with 18 bases between. Per the germline V gene, CDR1 is SGHRS and CDR2 is YFSETQ. This CDR3 has 15 residues. The CDR3 loop is CASSPSPHTRYEQYF. The CDR3 DNA reads as TGCGCCAGCAGCCCCTCGCCCCATACTAGATACGAGCAGTACTTC.

The sample holds many counts of this clonotype. V gene TRBV7-9 combines with J gene TRBJ2-1; 8 bases line up with TRBD2. The trim removed 11 bases at V and 0 bases at J, leaving 9 bases unmatched. The CDR3 consists of 15 residues. CDR1 SEHNR and CDR2 FQNEAQ come from the germline V gene (reference sequence). The CDR3 protein is CASSGGGSSYNEQFF. CDR3 nucleotide sequence: TGTGCCTCAAGCGGGGGCGGAAGCTCCTACAATGAGCAGTTCTTC.

In its sample, this clonotype was seen a few times. The chain combines TRBV5-6 with TRBJ2-1; no reliable D call. CDR1 is SGHDT, CDR2 YYEEEE, per germline. V was pared by 0 bases and J by 6 bases, with 10 bases between. This CDR3 is 14 amino acids long. In DNA, the CDR3 is TGTGCCAGCAGCTTGGTCCAACCATCCAATGAGCAGTTCTTC. Its translation is CASSLVQPSNEQFF.

This chain uses TRBV18 with TRBJ2-5; D tentatively fits TRBD1 or TRBD2 (5 bases each). Germline values: CDR1 KGHSH, CDR2 LQKENI. V dropped 3 bases and J dropped 4 bases, with 15 bases sitting between them. The CDR3 consists of 15 residues. CDR3 amino acids: CASSPGVPGGETQYF. CDR3 DNA sequence: TGTGCCAGCTCACCGGGGGTTCCGGGTGGAGAGACCCAGTACTTC.

The table lists this clonotype with many counts. CDR3 protein: CASSLGLAGHNEQFF. In nucleotides, the CDR3 is TGTGCCAGCAGTTTAGGACTAGCGGGACACAATGAGCAGTTCTTC. The chain uses TRBV12-3 or TRBV12-4 and TRBJ2-1, with 11 bases that match TRBD2. The CDR3 spans 15 residues. V gave up 1 base and J gave up 5 bases; unmatched junction bases: 1.

The CDR3 loop is CAISEGLAEAFF. The CDR3 DNA follows: TGTGCCATCAGTGAGGGACTGGCTGAAGCTTTCTTT. The rearrangement joins TRBV10-3 to TRBJ1-1; D remains unclear. Germline V gene lookup returns CDR1 ENHRY and CDR2 SYGVKD. This CDR3 has 12 residues. V shed 2 bases and J shed 6 bases, with 7 bases lying between them.

With respect to this clonotype: This could be a read error, since a much larger clone is one nucleotide away. V gene TRBV2 combines with J gene TRBJ2-7; D unresolved. The CDR3 runs to 12 residues. In germline, CDR1 is SNHLY, CDR2 FYNNEI. The V end lost 7 bases, the J end lost 0 bases, and 7 bases lay between the germline ends. The CDR3, as DNA: TGTGCCAGCATGGCGGACTCCTACGAGCAGTACTTC. This encodes CASMADSYEQYF.

At least ten counts were recorded for this clonotype. The chain employs TRBV6-2 or TRBV6-3 and TRBJ2-2, with D possibly TRBD1 on 6 matching bases. CDR3 size: 14 residues. Germline V CDR1 and CDR2: MNHEY, SVGEGT. V was cut by 9 bases and J by 2 bases, with 13 bases left in between. CDR3 DNA: TGTGCCAGTGAGGGGACACTTAACACCGGGGAGCTGTTTTTT. Its protein is CASEGTLNTGELFF.

In this sample, this clonotype turned up a few times. The rearrangement links TRBV14 to TRBJ2-1, with 8 bases matching TRBD1. CDR3 length: 13 residues. CDR1 and CDR2 from the germline V gene are SGHDN and FVKESK. The trim removed 4 bases at V and 7 bases at J, leaving 3 bases unmatched. CDR3 sequence: CASSPWTGNEQFF. The CDR3 DNA reads as TGTGCCAGCAGCCCATGGACAGGGAATGAGCAGTTCTTC.

This clonotype was seen more than once but under ten times. The chain combines TRBV3-1 with TRBJ2-5; 10 bases align to TRBD2. After removal of 1 base from V and 4 bases from J, the junction contained 6 bases not matched to a gene. Germline lookup yields CDR1 LGHDT and CDR2 YNNKEL (reference sequence). The CDR3 has 16 residues. CDR3 nucleotides: TGTGCCAGCAGCCAAGGGGGACTAGCGTCTATAGAGACCCAGTACTTC. Translation gives CASSQGGLASIETQYF.

This clonotype showed up many times. V usage is TRBV19 and J usage is TRBJ2-1; 8 nucleotides line up with TRBD1. This CDR3 is 16 amino acids long. CDR1 and CDR2 from the germline V gene are LNHDA and SQIVND (reference sequence). Trimming took 3 bases from V and 2 from J; bases not matched to a gene: 6. The DNA of the CDR3 is TGTGCCAGTAGTATGACCGGGACAGGTGCCTACAATGAGCAGTTCTTC. Protein sequence: CASSMTGTGAYNEQFF.